The 19 T cell receptor beta chains given below trace back to one sample, sequenced in a study of CD8 T cells in Susac syndrome. It was with random hexamers that about 0.45 to 1 ug RNA was reverse transcribed. TCRdb re-called the immunoSEQ multiplex PCR reads through MiXCR, storing one row per CDR3 protein. Of around 69,000 distinct CDR3 sequences in the sample, roughly 95% were seen once. The sequenced sample consisted of CD4+ T cells from PBMCs. The origin of the receptors is a human donor with multiple sclerosis.

V gene TRBV3-1 combines with J gene TRBJ2-6; D is undetermined. The CDR3 is 15 amino acids. V was cut by 4 bases and J by 3 bases, with 10 bases left in between. CDR1 and CDR2 from the germline V gene are LGHDT and YNNKEL (reference sequence). CDR3 sequence reads: CASSPLYSGANVLTF. The CDR3 DNA reads as TGTGCCAGCAGCCCCCTATACAGTGGGGCCAACGTCCTGACTTTC.

This rearrangement joins TRBV20-1 to TRBJ2-1; D not certain. This CDR3 has 14 residues. V lost 0 bases to trimming and J lost 6 bases, with 12 bases between them. The V gene's germline CDR1 is DFQATT and CDR2 SNEGSKA (reference sequence). The CDR3 nucleotides are TGCAGTGCTAGAGAGGTACCATCGTCCAATGAGCAGTTCTTC. This gives the protein CSAREVPSSNEQFF.

The gene calls are TRBV27 and TRBJ1-6; D gene unclear. CDR1 and CDR2 from the germline V gene are MNHEY and SMNVEV (reference sequence). The V end lost 6 bases, the J end lost 6 bases, and 6 bases lay between the germline ends. The CDR3 is 12 residues long. The CDR3 nucleotides read TGTGCCAGCAGAGGAGGTAATTCACCCCTCCACTTT. Amino acids: CASRGGNSPLHF.

The chain is built from TRBV7-8 and TRBJ2-4, with unresolved D. CDR3 length: 13 amino acids. V gave up 2 bases and J gave up 7 bases, with 9 bases separating them. Germline V CDR1 and CDR2: SGHVS, FQNEAQ. The CDR3 nucleotides are TGTGCCAGCAGCTTAATGTCTGGGAACATTCAGTACTTC. This sequence encodes CASSLMSGNIQYF.

The chain uses TRBV15 and TRBJ1-5; D uncertain. The V end lost 5 bases, the J end lost 2 bases, and 10 bases lay between the germline ends. This CDR3 is 14 amino acids long. Germline V CDR1 and CDR2: LNHNV, YYDKDF (reference sequence). CDR3 DNA sequence: TGTGCCACCAGCGCCATAGACGGCAATCAGCCCCAGCATTTT. This sequence encodes CATSAIDGNQPQHF.

The chain links TRBV30 to TRBJ2-5, with a weak D call TRBD2 (5 bases). Trimming shortened V by 0 bases and J by 7 bases, and 6 bases separated the two germline ends. This CDR3 spans 11 amino acids. Looked up from germline, CDR1 is GTSNPN and CDR2 is SVGIG (reference sequence). The CDR3 nucleotides are TGTGCCTGGAGTGTACTAGGGACCCAGTACTTC. Protein sequence: CAWSVLGTQYF.

This chain uses TRBV4-2 with TRBJ2-5, with D perhaps matching TRBD2 (6 bases). V dropped 0 bases and J dropped 5 bases, with 10 bases sitting between them. The germline gives CDR1 LGHNA, CDR2 YNFKEQ. The length of the CDR3 is 14 residues. The CDR3 region is CASSQDLASETQYF. CDR3 bases: TGTGCCAGCAGCCAAGATCTAGCGAGTGAGACCCAGTACTTC.

The rearrangement links TRBV5-1 to TRBJ2-2; 8 positions match TRBD1. Unmatched junction bases numbered 7, after V lost 4 bases and J lost 2 bases. The CDR3 sequence is 16 residues long. The germline V gene encodes CDR1 SGHRS and CDR2 YFSETQ. The CDR3 DNA reads as TGCGCCAGCAGCGCCCGACAGGGGTACAACACCGGGGAGCTGTTTTTT. Translating gives CASSARQGYNTGELFF. The full variable domain, with the rest looked up from reference TRBV5-1 and TRBJ2-2, is KAGVTQTPRYLIKTRGQQVTLSCSPISGHRSVSWYQQTPGQGLQFLFEYFSETQRNKGNFPGRFSGRQFSNSRSEMNVSTLELGDSALYLCASSARQGYNTGELFFGEGSRLTVL.

The chain couples TRBV29-1 to TRBJ2-5; 7 bases map to TRBD1. V dropped 6 bases and J dropped 3; count of bases not matched to a gene: 7. This CDR3 has 13 amino acids. Germline V gene lookup returns CDR1 SQVTM and CDR2 ANQGSEA. The DNA of the CDR3 is TGCAGCGTCGAGGGGACAGTCGAAGAGACCCAGTACTTC. This encodes CSVEGTVEETQYF.

The chain combines TRBV4-3 with TRBJ1-6; D is unclear. The V and J ends lost 7 bases and 9 bases respectively, with 16 bases between them. The germline V gene has CDR1 LGHNA and CDR2 YSLEER. The length of the CDR3 is 14 residues. The CDR3 loop is CASTQTGNGSPLHF. In nucleotides, the CDR3 is TGCGCCAGCACCCAGACTGGGAATGGTTCACCCCTCCACTTT.

This rearrangement joins TRBV2 to TRBJ1-6; D is undetermined. CDR3 length: 14 amino acids. The germline V gene encodes CDR1 SNHLY and CDR2 FYNNEI. V was shortened by 6 bases and J by 0 bases, with 6 bases between the two germline ends. CDR3 in amino acids: CASRAYSYNSPLHF. CDR3 sequence (DNA): TGTGCCAGCAGGGCATACTCCTATAATTCACCCCTCCACTTT. Full variable domain (outside the CDR3, taken from reference TRBV2 and TRBJ1-6): EPEVTQTPSHQVTQMGQEVILRCVPISNHLYFYWYRQILGQKVEFLVSFYNNEISEKSEIFDDQFSVERPDGSNFTLKIRSTKLEDSAMYFCASRAYSYNSPLHFGNGTRLTVT.

The rearrangement joins TRBV5-1 to TRBJ2-5, with 8 bases that match TRBD1. The CDR3 length is 14 residues. Germline CDR1 is SGHRS and CDR2 is YFSETQ. With V trimmed by 2 bases and J by 4 bases, 4 bases remained unmatched. CDR3 sequence reads: CASSFSGGRETQYF. The CDR3 DNA reads TGCGCCAGCAGCTTCTCAGGGGGCCGAGAGACCCAGTACTTC.

The J gene is TRBJ1-1, the V gene TRBV6-1, with D hard to call. The germline V and J ends were trimmed by 1 base and 3 bases, with 12 bases remaining between them. Looked up from germline, CDR1 is MNHNS and CDR2 is SASEGT. This CDR3 is 15 amino acids long. CDR3 protein: CASSEEGGRDTEAFF. CDR3 DNA: TGTGCCAGCAGTGAAGAGGGAGGGAGGGACACTGAAGCTTTCTTT.

The J gene is TRBJ1-4, the V gene TRBV3-1; 10 positions match TRBD1. The CDR3 loop spans 15 amino acids. J was trimmed by 8 bases and V by 2 bases; bases with no gene match: 5. Germline CDR1 and CDR2: LGHDT and YNNKEL (reference sequence). This CDR3 reads CASSQYGTGDEKLFF. The DNA for the CDR3 is TGTGCCAGCAGCCAATATGGGACAGGGGACGAAAAACTGTTTTTT. Using reference TRBV3-1 and TRBJ1-4 for the parts outside the CDR3, the full variable domain is DTAVSQTPKYLVTQMGNDKSIKCEQNLGHDTMYWYKQDSKKFLKIMFSYNNKELIINETVPNRFSPKSPDKAHLNLHINSLELGDSAVYFCASSQYGTGDEKLFFGSGTQLSVL.

The gene calls are TRBV5-4 and TRBJ2-7; D call uncertain. This CDR3 comprises 12 residues. V lost 0 bases to trimming and J lost 6 bases, with 7 bases between them. Per the germline V gene, CDR1 is SGHNT and CDR2 is YYREEE (reference sequence). CDR3 sequence (DNA): TGTGCCAGCAGCTTGGATGTTACCGAGCAGTACTTC. This codes for CASSLDVTEQYF.

The CDR3 DNA follows: TGCGCCAGCAGCTTGTCTATGGCGGGGCAGACTCCCTACGAGCAGTACTTC. Protein sequence: CASSLSMAGQTPYEQYF. The chain joins TRBV5-1 to TRBJ2-7; tentative D call: TRBD2 (6 bases). Trimming removed 1 base at V and 2 bases at J, with 19 bases between. Germline CDR1 and CDR2: SGHRS and YFSETQ. The CDR3 consists of 17 residues.

Only one count was recorded for this clonotype. Germline is not matched at one junction end, which may reflect a read error. The chain recombines TRBV7-8 with TRBJ2-1, with 7 bases identical to TRBD2. CDR3 length equals 13 residues. CDR1 and CDR2 from the germline V gene are SGHVS and FQNEAQ. The CDR3 protein is CASSLAVSNEQFF. DNA of the CDR3: TGTGCCAGCAGCCTAGCGGTGTCTAATGAGCAGTTCTTC.

V usage is TRBV12-3 or TRBV12-4 and J usage is TRBJ2-2; 9 bases align to TRBD1. After removal of 6 bases from V and 2 bases from J, the junction contained 1 base not matched to a gene. There are 14 residues in the CDR3. The CDR3, as DNA: TGTGCCAGCAGGACAGGGGGAAACACCGGGGAGCTGTTTTTT. This gives the protein CASRTGGNTGELFF.

The chain employs TRBV20-1 and TRBJ2-5; unclear D gene. V was trimmed by 5 bases and J by 1 base, leaving 8 bases between them. The germline CDR1 and CDR2 sequences are DFQATT and SNEGSKA (reference sequence). The CDR3 is 12 amino acids. The CDR3 DNA reads as TGCAGTGCTCAAGGCCCCCAAGAGACCCAGTACTTC. Translation: CSAQGPQETQYF.